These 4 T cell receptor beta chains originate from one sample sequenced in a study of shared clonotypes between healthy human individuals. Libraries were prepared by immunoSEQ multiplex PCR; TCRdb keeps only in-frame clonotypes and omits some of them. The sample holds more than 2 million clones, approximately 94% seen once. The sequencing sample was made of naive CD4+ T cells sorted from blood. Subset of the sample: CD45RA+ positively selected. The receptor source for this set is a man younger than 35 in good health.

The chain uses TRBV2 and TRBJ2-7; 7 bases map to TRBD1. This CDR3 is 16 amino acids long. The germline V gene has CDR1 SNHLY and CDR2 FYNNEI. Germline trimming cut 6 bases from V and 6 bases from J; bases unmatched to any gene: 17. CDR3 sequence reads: CASRSMGLTGSGEQYF. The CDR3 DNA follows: TGTGCCAGCAGGTCGATGGGCTTGACAGGGTCGGGCGAGCAGTACTTC.

The DNA of the CDR3 is TGCGCCAGCAGGACAGGGGATGGGACCGGGGAGCTGTTTTTT. Translating it yields CASRTGDGTGELFF. J is TRBJ2-2 and V is TRBV5-1; 8 nucleotides line up with TRBD1. The germline V gene has CDR1 SGHRS and CDR2 YFSETQ. V shed 5 bases, J shed 5 bases, and the junction held 5 bases outside the gene matches. The CDR3 has 14 residues.

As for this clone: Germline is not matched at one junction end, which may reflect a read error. This CDR3 reads CASSLRGRDTDTQYF. The CDR3 DNA is TGTGCTAGCAGCTTAAGAGGGAGGGATACAGATACGCAGTATTTT. The V and J genes are TRBV7-7 and TRBJ2-3; 7 bases are shared with TRBD2. The CDR3 runs 15 residues. Germline V gene sequence: CDR1 SSHAT, CDR2 FNYEAQ (reference sequence).

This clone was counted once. CDR3 in amino acids: CAISESGTGSYTF. The CDR3 region has the DNA TGTGCCATCAGTGAGTCAGGGACAGGGAGCTACACCTTC. The rearrangement joins TRBV10-3 to TRBJ1-2; TRBD1 aligns across 9 bases. V dropped 0 bases and J dropped 9; count of bases not matched to a gene: 2. The germline V gene encodes CDR1 ENHRY and CDR2 SYGVKD. This CDR3 has 13 amino acids.